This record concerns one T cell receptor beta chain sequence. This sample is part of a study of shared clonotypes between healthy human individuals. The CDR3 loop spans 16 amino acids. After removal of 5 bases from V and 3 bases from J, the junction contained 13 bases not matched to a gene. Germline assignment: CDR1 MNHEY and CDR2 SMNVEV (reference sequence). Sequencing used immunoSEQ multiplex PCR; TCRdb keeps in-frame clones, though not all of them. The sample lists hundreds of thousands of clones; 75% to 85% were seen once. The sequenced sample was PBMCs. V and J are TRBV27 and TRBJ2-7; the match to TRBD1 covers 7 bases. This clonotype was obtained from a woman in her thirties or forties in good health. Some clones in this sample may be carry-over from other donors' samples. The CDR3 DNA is TGTGCCAGCAGTCCCTCACAGACAGGGTATCGCTACGAGCAGTACTTC. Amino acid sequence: CASSPSQTGYRYEQYF.